This T cell receptor beta chain emerged from a study of T cells in Graves' hyperthyroidism and ophthalmopathy (dated by TCRdb to between 2018 and 2021). For the wider study: Peripheral blood samples were taken at initial diagnosis, before any treatment was given. To identify distinguishing TCR V-J signatures, a discovery cohort of about 100 patients was used, comprising 43 with Graves' ophthalmopathy and under 60 with stable Graves' hyperthyroidism. Whether ophthalmopathy could be predicted prospectively was tested in an independent validation cohort made up of roughly 19 hyperthyroidism patients plus 17 patients who later progressed to ophthalmopathy. For training and testing, the 100 or so patients in the discovery cohort were randomly divided in a 7:3 ratio. The study also compared thyroid tissue and blood T-cell repertoires from more than five Graves' hyperthyroidism patients. Following sampling, methimazole starting at 30 mg daily was given to hyperthyroidism patients, and high-dose intravenous methylprednisolone was given to ophthalmopathy patients. The paper reports TCR Vbeta CDR3 sequencing of some 140 peripheral blood samples: under 45 ophthalmopathy, about 75 hyperthyroidism and 17 progressor patients.

The TCR beta CDR3 regions were amplified from RNA transcripts. For the first round of RT-PCR on the TCR CDR3, the HTBI primer set was used together with the Qiagen OneStep RT-PCR kit. A second multiplex PCR round built the libraries, followed by size selection and purification. Libraries were sequenced paired-end with 100 bp reads on an Illumina HiSeq2000. The authors' analysis ran thus. SOAPnuke was used to process the raw data, with reads discarded if the reads contained adapters or uncalled bases, had a mean Phred below 15, or lacked an exact constant-primer or identifier match. High-quality paired reads were merged with COPE v1.2.5, and unique nucleotide sequences were defined as clonotypes. MiTCR v1.1 was used to align clonotypes to the IMGT TRBV, TRBD and TRBJ reference segments. Only V-J combinations with frequency above 0.0001, covering about 99% of repertoires, were analysed. The TCS score was defined as F50 (clonal expansion) divided by E x V (chaos), with BLOSUM62-based TCRdist calculated between CDR3 peptides within each V-J. Welch's t-statistics and random forest reduced around 520 V-J features to 10 to 15, which were used in a naive Bayes classifier (R e1071). TCRdb reprocessed the public reads (quality trimming at Q25 with fastp, clone calling with MiXCR) and kept in-frame beta chains. Entries that share a CDR3 protein sequence are merged under the most common genes and DNA. TCRdb's processing, not the study's, gives the V and J calls here. Recorded for this sample are hundreds of thousands of distinct CDR3 sequences; roughly 15% of them occurred a single time. The leading ten clones occupy approximately 13% of the sample.

From V the trimming removes 0 bases and from J it removes 2 bases, while the gene matches leave 0 bases of the junction unaccounted for. The germline V gene encodes CDR1 SGDLS and CDR2 YYNGEE. The CDR3 holds 15 amino acids from the cysteine to the phenylalanine. CDR3 DNA only is kept here, 45 bases in frame from base 1. The paper as a whole reports these results and caveats: Sample size was not statistically predetermined, and blinding of investigators to group allocation was not performed. Most expanded thyroid clonotypes (frequency above 0.001) were also detected in blood, suggesting blood repertoires may reflect thyroid immune responses. In validation, the model predicted progression to ophthalmopathy a median of about 6.5 months before onset, with about 64% sensitivity and about 72% specificity. A model built on a 13 V-J signature distinguished ophthalmopathy from stable hyperthyroidism, reaching roughly 88% sensitivity and under 84% specificity in cross-validation and 80%/75% in testing.

Ophthalmopathy patients had moderately to severely active disease, with a Clinical Activity Score of 3 or more, a NOSPECS grade of 4 or more, and a disease duration of less than 3 months. Patients with uncontrolled infections, other autoimmune diseases, pregnancy or lactation were excluded. Diagnoses relied on clinical symptoms, serum thyroxine and TRAb, thyroid ultrasound and orbital computed tomography. Ficoll-Paque density gradient centrifugation was used to isolate PBMCs from 10 ml of fresh peripheral blood. Trizol reagent was used to extract total RNA, and RNA quality was then checked on an Agilent 2100 Bioanalyzer. Many counts were recorded for this clonotype. No cognate antigen has been identified for it. Per-base quality was not reported, and no clone a single base away is much larger than it.

The sequence was obtained from a woman aged 45-65 years with Graves' ophthalmopathy. Sequenced: blood. The V and J genes are TRBV9 and TRBJ2-1; 9 of the junction bases match TRBD1. The CDR3 sequence is CASSVGTGAYNEQFF. Here is the DNA: TGTGCCAGCAGCGTAGGGACAGGGGCCTACAATGAGCAGTTCTTC.